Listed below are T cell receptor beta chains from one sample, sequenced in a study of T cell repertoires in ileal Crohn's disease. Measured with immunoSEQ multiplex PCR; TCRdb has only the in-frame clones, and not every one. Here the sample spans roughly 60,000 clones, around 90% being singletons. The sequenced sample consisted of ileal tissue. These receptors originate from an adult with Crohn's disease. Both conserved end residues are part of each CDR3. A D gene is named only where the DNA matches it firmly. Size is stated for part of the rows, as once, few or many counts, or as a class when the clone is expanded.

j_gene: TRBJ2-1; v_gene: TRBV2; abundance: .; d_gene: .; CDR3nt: TGTGCCAGCAGTGAAGAGGGGTATCGGGAGTTCTTC; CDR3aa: CASSEEGYREFF
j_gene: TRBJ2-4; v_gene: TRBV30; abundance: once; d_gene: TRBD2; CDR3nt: TGTGCCTGGAGTGTGGAACTAGCGGGAGACATTCAGTACTTC; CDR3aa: CAWSVELAGDIQYF
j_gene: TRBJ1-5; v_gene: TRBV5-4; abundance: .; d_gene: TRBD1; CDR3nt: TGTGCCAGCAGCTTGGACAGGGGCGATAATCAGCCCCAGCATTTT; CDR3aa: CASSLDRGDNQPQHF
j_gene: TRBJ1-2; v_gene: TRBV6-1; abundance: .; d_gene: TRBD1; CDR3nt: TGTGCCAGCAGTGACCCATCGACAGGGACCTATGGCTACACCTTC; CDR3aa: CASSDPSTGTYGYTF
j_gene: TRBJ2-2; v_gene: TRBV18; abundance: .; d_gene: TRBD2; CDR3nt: TGTGCCAGCTCACCCCTCGGGACTAGCGGGAGAACGAACACCGGGGAGCTGTTTTTT; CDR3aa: CASSPLGTSGRTNTGELFF
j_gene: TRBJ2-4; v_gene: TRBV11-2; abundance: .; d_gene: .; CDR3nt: TGTGCCAGCAGCTTACAAGATGGTCGGTCCATTCAGTACTTC; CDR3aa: CASSLQDGRSIQYF
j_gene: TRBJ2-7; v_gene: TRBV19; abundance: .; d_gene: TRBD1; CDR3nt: TGTGCCAGTAACCCAAGGGACAGGGACGAGCAGTACTTC; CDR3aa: CASNPRDRDEQYF
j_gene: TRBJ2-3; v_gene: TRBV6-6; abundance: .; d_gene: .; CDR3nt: TGTGCCAGCACCAGGGAGGCAGATACGCAGTATTTT; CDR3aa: CASTREADTQYF
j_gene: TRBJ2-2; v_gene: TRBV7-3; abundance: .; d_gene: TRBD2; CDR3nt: TGTGCCAGCAGCTTATTTACGGGAGGCGAAATCGGGGAGCTGTTTTTT; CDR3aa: CASSLFTGGEIGELFF
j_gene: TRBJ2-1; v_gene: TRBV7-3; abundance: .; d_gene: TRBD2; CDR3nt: TGTGCCAGCAGCGTTCTAGCGGGAACTTCCTACAATGAGCAGTTCTTC; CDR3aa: CASSVLAGTSYNEQFF
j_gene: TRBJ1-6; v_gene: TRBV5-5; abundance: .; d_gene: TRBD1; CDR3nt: TGTGCCAGCAGACAGGACAGGACGAGACCCCTCCACTTT; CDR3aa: CASRQDRTRPLHF
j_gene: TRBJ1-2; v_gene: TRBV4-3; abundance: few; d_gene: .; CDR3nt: TGCGCCAGCAGCCAAGAAATGGGGGCCCACTATGGCTACACCTTC; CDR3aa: CASSQEMGAHYGYTF
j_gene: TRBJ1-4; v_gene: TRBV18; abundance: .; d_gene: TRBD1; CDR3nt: TGTGCCAGCTCACCACGGGGACAGCTAAATGAAAAACTGTTTTTT; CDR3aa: CASSPRGQLNEKLFF
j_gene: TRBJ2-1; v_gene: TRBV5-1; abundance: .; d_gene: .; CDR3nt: TGCGCCAGCAGCTTGCAATTAAACAGTCTCTCCTACAATGAGCAGTTCTTC; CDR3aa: CASSLQLNSLSYNEQFF
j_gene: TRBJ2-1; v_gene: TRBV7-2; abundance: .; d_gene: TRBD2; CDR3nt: TGTGCCAGCAGCCCTAGCGGGGGAAACTTCAATGAGCAGTTCTTC; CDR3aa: CASSPSGGNFNEQFF
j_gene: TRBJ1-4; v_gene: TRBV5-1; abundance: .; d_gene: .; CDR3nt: TGCGCCAGCAGCTCGGTGGGCGGGAATGAAAAACTGTTTTTT; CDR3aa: CASSSVGGNEKLFF
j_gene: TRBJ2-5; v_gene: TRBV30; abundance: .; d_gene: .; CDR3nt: TGTGCCTGGAGCAATGGCAGGGCTGAAGAGACCCAGTACTTC; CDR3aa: CAWSNGRAEETQYF
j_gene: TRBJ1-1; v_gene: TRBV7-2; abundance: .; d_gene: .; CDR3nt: TGTGCCAGCAGCTTAGTTCGGCAGGGGAACACTGAAGCTTTCTTT; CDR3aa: CASSLVRQGNTEAFF
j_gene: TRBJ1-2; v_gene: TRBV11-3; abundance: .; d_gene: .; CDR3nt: TGTGCCAGCAGTTTGTACGGGGGCTATGGCTACACCTTC; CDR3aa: CASSLYGGYGYTF
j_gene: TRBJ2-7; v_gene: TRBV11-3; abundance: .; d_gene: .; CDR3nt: TGTGCCAGCAGCTTACGGGACACGGACTACGAGCAGTACTTC; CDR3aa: CASSLRDTDYEQYF
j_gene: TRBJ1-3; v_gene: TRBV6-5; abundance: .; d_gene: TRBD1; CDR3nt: TGTGCCAGCAGTTACACTACAGGGGCTGGAAACACCATATATTTT; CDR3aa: CASSYTTGAGNTIYF
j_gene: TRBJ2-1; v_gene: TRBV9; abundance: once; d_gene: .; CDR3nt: TGTGCCAGCAGCGTGTACTCCTACAATGAGCAGTTCTTC; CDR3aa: CASSVYSYNEQFF
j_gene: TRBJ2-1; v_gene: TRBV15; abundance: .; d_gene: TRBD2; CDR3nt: TGTGCCACGGGACTAGCTATTGACAATGAGCAGTTCTTC; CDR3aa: CATGLAIDNEQFF
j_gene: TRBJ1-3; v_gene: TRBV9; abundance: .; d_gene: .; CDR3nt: TGTGCCAGCAGCTTTGACAGTCGCTCTGGAAACACCATATATTTT; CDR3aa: CASSFDSRSGNTIYF
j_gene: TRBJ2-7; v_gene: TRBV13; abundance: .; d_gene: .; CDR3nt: TGTGCCAGCAGCTCAATAGCGGACCCCTACGAGCAGTACTTC; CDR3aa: CASSSIADPYEQYF
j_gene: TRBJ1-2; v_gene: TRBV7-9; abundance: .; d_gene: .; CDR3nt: TGTGCCAGCAGCCCCCCGGACGTGCGGGACTATGGCTACACCTTC; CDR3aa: CASSPPDVRDYGYTF
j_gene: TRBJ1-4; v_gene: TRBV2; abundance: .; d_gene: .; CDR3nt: TGTGCCAGCATCGAGGGCACCACAACTAATGAAAAACTGTTTTTT; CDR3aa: CASIEGTTTNEKLFF